What follows describes a single T cell receptor beta chain. The sample belongs to a study of blood T cell repertoires in COVID-19. Method: immunoSEQ multiplex PCR; TCRdb's copy keeps in-frame clones and lacks some. The table lists around 81,000 clones, about 86% of them singletons. V lost 2 bases and J 5 bases, leaving 8 bases between the germline ends. The length of the CDR3 is 14 residues. This clonotype was obtained from an elderly woman with acute or convalescent COVID-19. Sample: peripheral blood. The V and J genes are TRBV5-3 and TRBJ1-6; D remains ambiguous. TRBV5-3 is an ORF, and what it does is uncertain. CDR3 coding DNA: TGTGCCAGAAGCTTCCAGGCAAATAATTCACCCCTCCACTTT. Amino acids: CARSFQANNSPLHF.